Listed here is a single TCR beta chain. Its antigen is not yet known. The sample holds no much larger clone one base away, and base qualities are not on file. The sample is drawn from a study of blood T cell repertoires in COVID-19 (dated by TCRdb to 2020 to 2021). Study-level background: The collaborator samples originated in the United States, Italy and Spain and spanned the acute and convalescent phases of COVID-19. The samples were drawn from two sources: the first 160 participants of the ongoing ImmuneRACE study, and 1,000 to 1,500 subjects contributed by 6 global collaborators. The material from the prospective study consisted of cDNA or gDNA derived from T cells, B-cell-depleted T cells, or PBMCs. Subjects who had been exposed to COVID-19, were actively infected with it, or had recovered from it provided the deeply sampled blood TCRbeta repertoires that made up the dataset. Where HLA class I and class II types were available, the types were taken from metadata supplied by the sample provider, not from assay-based typing. The sample metadata nearly always contained a de-identified subject ID, COVID-19 status, age in years and sex. The repertoires were released in a freely available public database meant as a resource for research on the immune response to SARS-CoV-2. General findings and caveats noted by the study authors: The amount of clinical and demographic metadata varied by source and participant and was provided uncurated.

Another Seattle source contributed samples from volunteer blood donors who had recovered from COVID-19. The collaborating institutions used their own protocols to collect whole blood in K2EDTA tubes. Collaborator samples were shipped for TCRbeta analysis as frozen whole blood, isolated PBMCs, or DNA extracted from either sample type. There are 13 amino acids in the CDR3, from cysteine to phenylalanine inclusive. CDR3 DNA is the only sequence kept; it has 39 bases, read in frame from the first base. Based on the germline V gene, the CDR1 and CDR2 sequences are MNHEY and SVGEGT. V loses 2 bases, J loses 2 bases, and the germline ends lie 6 bases apart. TCRbeta CDR3 regions were amplified from genomic DNA by means of the immunoSEQ Assay, a bias-controlled multiplex PCR. In the paper's pipeline: Within the assay, amplification of reference gene primers was used to estimate how many nucleated cells each sample contained. To quantify the absolute abundance of each unique TCRbeta CDR3 rearrangement, sequence reads were collapsed and filtered. For each sample, productive Simpson clonality was calculated as the square root of Simpson's diversity index over productive rearrangements. TCRdb's version of the immuneACCESS table is confined to in-frame rearrangements and falls short of the full clone set. An unresolved V gene accounts for under half of the shortfall where checked; the remainder is of unknown origin. V, J and clone size were drawn from that table, and D and trimming were deduced from the DNA. The sample has 200,000 to 250,000 clones on record, around 87% of them singletons. In total, the top ten clones hold more than 2.5% of the sample.

The clonotype was recovered from a woman in her 30s who had recovered from COVID-19. Sequencing was carried out using peripheral blood. The sequence links TRBV6-2 or TRBV6-3 to TRBJ2-5; confidence is insufficient to name the D gene. The CDR3 region has the sequence CASSYLPQETQYF. Here is the DNA: TGTGCCAGCAGTTACCTCCCTCAAGAGACCCAGTACTTC.